The subject of this entry is one TCR beta chain. The data were obtained in a study of blood T cell repertoires in COVID-19. Generated by immunoSEQ multiplex PCR, the TCRdb table keeps only in-frame clones and is missing some. Here the sample spans a few hundred thousand clones, approximately 82% being singletons. This clonotype originated in a woman aged 18-29 years with acute or convalescent COVID-19. Sequencing was performed on peripheral blood.

The CDR3 DNA sequence: TGCGCCAGCAGCCAAACATGGGGAGGAGGCTACGAGCAGTACTTC. Protein: CASSQTWGGGYEQYF. The chain combines TRBV4-3 with TRBJ2-7, with D possibly matching TRBD2 (6 bases). CDR1 is LGHNA, CDR2 YSLEER, per germline. The CDR3 contains 15 residues. V was shortened by 2 bases and J by 3 bases, with 14 bases between the two germline ends.